This TCR beta chain was captured in a study of blood T cell repertoires in COVID-19. Per the study methods: Estimation of nucleated cell counts was performed using reference gene primer amplification. Repertoires were generated with immunoSEQ multiplex PCR, while TCRdb's copy carries only in-frame clones and drops some. The V and J calls and clone size were taken over from that table, and D and trimming were inferred from the DNA. Of around 250,000 clones listed, more than 65% are singletons. This TCR came from a woman aged 18-29 years with acute or convalescent COVID-19. The sequencing input was peripheral blood.

The CDR3 coding sequence is TGTGCCAGCAGCCAGGGGCAGGGCAATCAGCCCCAGCATTTT. Its protein product is CASSQGQGNQPQHF. The V call is TRBV7-9, the J call TRBJ1-5, with D possibly matching TRBD1 (6 bases). Trimming stripped 5 bases from V and 2 bases from J, with 10 bases between. This CDR3 contains 14 residues. In germline, CDR1 is SEHNR, CDR2 FQNEAQ (reference sequence).